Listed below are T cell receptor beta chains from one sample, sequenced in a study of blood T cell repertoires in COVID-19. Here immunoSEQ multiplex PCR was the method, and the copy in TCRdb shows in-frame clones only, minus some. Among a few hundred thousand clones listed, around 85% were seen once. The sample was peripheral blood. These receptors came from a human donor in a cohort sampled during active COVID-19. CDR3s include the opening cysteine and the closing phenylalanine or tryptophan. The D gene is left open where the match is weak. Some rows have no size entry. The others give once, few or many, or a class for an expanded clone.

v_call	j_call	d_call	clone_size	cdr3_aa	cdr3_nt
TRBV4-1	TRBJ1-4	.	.	CASSAYGGEKLFF	TGCGCCAGCAGCGCGTACGGGGGTGAAAAACTGTTTTTT
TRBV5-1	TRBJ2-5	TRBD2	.	CASSVGGSGGIVETQYF	TGCGCCAGCTCCGTCGGAGGGAGCGGGGGAATCGTTGAGACCCAGTACTTC
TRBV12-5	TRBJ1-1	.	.	CASGLEGGTTEAFF	TGTGCTAGTGGTTTGGAGGGGGGGACCACTGAAGCTTTCTTT
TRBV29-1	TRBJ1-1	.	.	CSVEDPSRGRSTFF	TGCAGCGTTGAAGACCCGTCCAGGGGACGAAGTACTTTCTTT
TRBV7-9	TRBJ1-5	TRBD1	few	CASSPGDSRNQPQHF	TGTGCCAGCAGCCCGGGGGACAGCCGTAATCAGCCCCAGCATTTT
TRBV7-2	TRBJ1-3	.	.	CASSFSRGSSGNTIYF	TGTGCCAGCAGCTTTAGTAGGGGGAGCTCTGGAAACACCATATATTTT
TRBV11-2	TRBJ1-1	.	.	CASSLVAEAFF	TGTGCCAGCAGCTTAGTAGCTGAAGCTTTCTTT
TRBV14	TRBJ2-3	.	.	CASSQDIAAADTQYF	TGTGCCAGCAGCCAAGATATCGCAGCGGCAGATACGCAGTATTTT
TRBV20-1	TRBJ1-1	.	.	CSASRTGDTEAFF	TGCAGTGCTAGTCGTACGGGGGACACTGAAGCTTTCTTT
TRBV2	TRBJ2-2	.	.	CASKQGNTGELFF	TGTGCCAGCAAACAGGGTAACACCGGGGAGCTGTTTTTT
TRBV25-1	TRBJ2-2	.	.	CASLRGGREGSTGELFF	TGTGCCAGCCTGAGGGGGGGCAGGGAAGGTAGCACCGGGGAGCTGTTTTTT
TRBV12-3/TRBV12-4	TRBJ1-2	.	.	CASGGNGGYTF	TGTGCCAGCGGAGGAAATGGTGGCTACACCTTC
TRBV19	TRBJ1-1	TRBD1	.	CASKIGQGEFTEAFF	TGTGCCAGCAAGATCGGACAGGGGGAGTTCACTGAAGCTTTCTTT
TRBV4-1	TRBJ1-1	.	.	CASSQDSMGMNTEAFF	TGCGCCAGCAGCCAAGACAGCATGGGCATGAACACTGAAGCTTTCTTT
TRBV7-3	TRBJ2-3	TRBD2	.	CASSLTGGSTDTQYF	TGTGCCAGCAGCTTAACGGGGGGGAGCACAGATACGCAGTATTTT
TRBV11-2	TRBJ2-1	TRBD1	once	CASRETGTAYNEQFF	TGTGCCAGCAGAGAAACCGGGACAGCCTACAATGAGCAGTTCTTC
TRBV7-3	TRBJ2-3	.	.	CASSLQGGITDTQYF	TGTGCCAGCAGCTTGCAGGGGGGTATTACAGATACGCAGTATTTT
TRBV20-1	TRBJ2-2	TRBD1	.	CSASNHLLRDRPTGELFF	TGCAGTGCTAGTAACCACCTCCTTCGGGACAGGCCCACCGGGGAGCTGTTTTTT
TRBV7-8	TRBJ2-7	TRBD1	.	CASSDRRDRVSEQYF	TGTGCCAGCAGCGACCGCCGGGACAGGGTTAGCGAGCAGTACTTC
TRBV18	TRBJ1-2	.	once	CASSRLKSDYGYTF	TGTGCCAGCTCCCGATTAAAGAGCGACTATGGCTACACCTTC
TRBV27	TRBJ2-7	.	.	CASSRRTGRDSLDYEQYF	TGTGCCAGCAGTCGCCGGACAGGGAGGGACTCTTTGGACTACGAGCAGTACTTC
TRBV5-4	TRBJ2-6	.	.	CASSSTSLGGANVLTF	TGTGCCAGCAGCTCAACGTCCCTAGGAGGGGCCAACGTCCTGACTTTC
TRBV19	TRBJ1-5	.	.	CASRVSDSDQPQHF	TGTGCCAGCCGGGTTTCGGACAGTGATCAGCCCCAGCATTTT
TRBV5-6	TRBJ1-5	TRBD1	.	CASSWKAGGRQPQHF	TGTGCCAGCAGCTGGAAAGCAGGGGGTCGTCAGCCCCAGCATTTT
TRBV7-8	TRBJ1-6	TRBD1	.	CASSRGQVDNSPLHF	TGTGCCAGCAGCCGCGGACAGGTCGATAATTCACCCCTCCACTTT
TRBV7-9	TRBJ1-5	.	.	CASSLPRILNQPQHF	TGTGCCAGCAGCTTACCTCGTATCCTTAATCAGCCCCAGCATTTT
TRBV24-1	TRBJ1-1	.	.	CATSGERVEAFF	TGTGCCACCAGTGGTGAGAGGGTGGAAGCTTTCTTT
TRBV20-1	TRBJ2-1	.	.	CSARSSYEQFF	TGCAGTGCGAGGAGCAGTTATGAGCAGTTCTTC
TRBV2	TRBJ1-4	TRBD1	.	CASRPTGGNEKLFF	TGTGCCAGCAGACCGACAGGGGGTAATGAAAAACTGTTTTTT
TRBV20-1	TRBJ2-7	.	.	CSVSRAYEQYF	TGCAGTGTAAGCAGGGCCTACGAGCAGTACTTC
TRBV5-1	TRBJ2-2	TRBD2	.	CASSFSLAGAHGELFF	TGCGCCAGCAGCTTTTCCCTAGCGGGGGCCCACGGGGAGCTGTTTTTT
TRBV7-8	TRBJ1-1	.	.	CASSLEYREAFF	TGTGCCAGCAGCTTAGAGTACAGAGAAGCTTTCTTT
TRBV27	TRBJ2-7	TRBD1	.	CASSFRVGQGHEQYF	TGTGCCAGCAGTTTTAGGGTTGGACAGGGTCACGAGCAGTACTTC
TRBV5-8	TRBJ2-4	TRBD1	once	CASSDRDRAGIQYF	TGTGCCAGCAGCGACCGGGACAGGGCGGGCATTCAGTACTTC
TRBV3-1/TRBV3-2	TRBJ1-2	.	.	CASSQQVYGYTF	TGTGCCAGCAGCCAACAGGTCTATGGCTACACCTTC
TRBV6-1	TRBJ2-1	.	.	CASSEALGGNEQFF	TGTGCCAGCAGTGAAGCGCTTGGAGGGAATGAGCAGTTCTTC
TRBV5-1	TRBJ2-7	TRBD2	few	CASSLLAGYEQYF	TGCGCCAGCAGCTTACTAGCGGGGTACGAGCAGTACTTC
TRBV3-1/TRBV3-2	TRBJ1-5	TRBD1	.	CATGTGRNQPQHF	TGTGCCACCGGGACAGGGCGGAATCAGCCCCAGCATTTT
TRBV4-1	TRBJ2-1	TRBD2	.	CASSQGLAAYNEQFF	TGCGCCAGCAGCCAAGGGCTAGCGGCGTACAATGAGCAGTTCTTC
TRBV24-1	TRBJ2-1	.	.	CATSSFYNEQFF	TGTGCCACCAGTAGCTTTTACAATGAGCAGTTCTTC
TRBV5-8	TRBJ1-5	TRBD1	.	CASSRDRGQPQHF	TGTGCCAGCAGCCGGGACAGGGGGCAGCCCCAGCATTTT
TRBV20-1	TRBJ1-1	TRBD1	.	CSASWRGLRMNTEAFF	TGCAGTGCTAGTTGGAGGGGGCTTAGGATGAACACTGAAGCTTTCTTT